One sample yielded the 26 T cell receptor beta chains listed below, sequenced in a study of T cells after posttransplantation cyclophosphamide. The repertoire was sequenced with immunoSEQ multiplex PCR; TCRdb's copy has only in-frame clones and lacks some. The sample shows thousands of clones, roughly 80% of them seen only once. A marrow graft followed busulfan-fludarabine conditioning, with cyclophosphamide on days +3 and +4. This sample comprised PBMCs, obtained 1,400 to 1,500 days after allogeneic stem cell transplant with posttransplant cyclophosphamide. The receptor source for this set is a male patient between 25 and 39 years old who received an allogeneic stem cell transplant from a related donor, was CMV-positive, and had acute GVHD only. Some of the T cells might come from the graft donor.

CDR3 sequence: CASGPDRGINNSPLHF. The CDR3 region has the DNA TGTGCTAGTGGACCCGACAGGGGAATCAATAATTCACCCCTCCACTTT. The J gene is TRBJ1-6, the V gene TRBV12-5, with 8 bases fitting TRBD1. The CDR3 loop spans 16 amino acids. Germline loops: CDR1 LGHNT, CDR2 FRNRAP. Trimming at V came to 6 bases and at J to 5 bases, leaving 9 bases not matched to a gene. Filled out from reference TRBV12-5 and TRBJ1-6, the complete variable domain reads DARVTQTPRHKVTEMGQEVTMRCQPILGHNTVFWYRQTMMQGLELLAYFRNRAPLDDSGMPKDRFSAEMPDATLATLKIQPSEPRDSAVYFCASGPDRGINNSPLHFGNGTRLTVT.

The count of this clone is one. This rearrangement joins TRBV5-6 to TRBJ2-7; 9 bases align to TRBD1. With 1 base clipped from V and 5 bases from J, the junction kept 13 bases outside the gene matches. The CDR3 runs 17 residues. Germline CDR1 is SGHDT and CDR2 is YYEEEE. CDR3 residues: CASSLLQGARERDEQYF. In DNA, the CDR3 is TGTGCCAGCAGCTTGCTACAGGGGGCACGAGAAAGGGACGAGCAGTACTTC. Complete variable domain (other parts from reference TRBV5-6 and TRBJ2-7): DAGVTQSPTHLIKTRGQQVTLRCSPKSGHDTVSWYQQALGQGPQFIFQYYEEEERQRGNFPDRFSGHQFPNYSSELNVNALLLGDSALYLCASSLLQGARERDEQYFGPGTRLTVT.

The gene calls are TRBV28 and TRBJ1-6, with 7 bases lining up with TRBD1. Trimming cost V 7 bases and J 3 bases; bases outside gene matches: 9. The CDR3 is made up of 16 amino acids. Germline-derived CDR1 and CDR2 are MDHEN and SYDVKM. The CDR3 DNA reads as TGTGCCAGCAACGTGGGGGACAGATACTATAATTCACCCCTCCACTTT. This translates into CASNVGDRYYNSPLHF.

The V and J genes are TRBV5-5 and TRBJ2-4, with 7 bases identical to TRBD1. This CDR3 is 17 amino acids long. The junction had 10 bases not matched to a gene; V was cut back by 0 bases and J by 4 bases. Germline V CDR1 and CDR2: SGHKS, YYEKEE (reference sequence). The CDR3 spells CASSLGPDRPNKNIQYF. CDR3 sequence (DNA): TGTGCCAGCAGCTTGGGACCGGACAGGCCGAATAAAAACATTCAGTACTTC.

The V call is TRBV7-9, the J call TRBJ1-3; the D gene is possibly TRBD1 (5 bases). CDR3 length equals 15 residues. Germline loops: CDR1 SEHNR, CDR2 FQNEAQ (reference sequence). V lost 4 bases, J lost 6 bases, and 16 bases lay in between. The CDR3 bases are TGTGCCAGCAGCTCGCGTAGGGGAAGGGAAAACACCATATATTTT. Protein: CASSSRRGRENTIYF.

The V and J genes are TRBV2 and TRBJ1-6; D gene uncertain. V was cut by 1 base and J by 8 bases, with 12 bases left in between. Per germline, CDR1 SNHLY and CDR2 FYNNEI. This CDR3 region has 15 residues. CDR3 bases: TGTGCCAGCAGTGAAGGCGAGGGTAGTTATTCACCCCTCCACTTT. It translates to CASSEGEGSYSPLHF.

The chain is built from TRBV7-6 and TRBJ2-3, with TRBD2 identical over 8 bases. Germline CDR1 SGHVS, CDR2 FNYEAQ. This CDR3 has 15 residues. After removal of 6 bases from V and 5 bases from J, the junction contained 10 bases not matched to a gene. The CDR3 DNA is TGTGCCAGCAGTCTCGTCCGGGGGGGCCAAGATACGCAGTATTTT. The encoded protein is CASSLVRGGQDTQYF.

The chain employs TRBV7-3 and TRBJ2-7, with 9 bases matching TRBD1. V shed 5 bases, J shed 2 bases, and the junction held 7 bases outside the gene matches. CDR3 length: 15 residues. CDR1 is SGHTA and CDR2 is FQGTGA in the germline V gene. The CDR3 DNA is TGTGCCAGCAGCCTGGACAGGGGTCCCCCCTACGAGCAGTACTTC. Translation gives CASSLDRGPPYEQYF.

This chain uses TRBV12-5 with TRBJ2-1; possible D gene TRBD2, 6 bases. The CDR3 runs 14 residues. The germline gives CDR1 LGHNT, CDR2 FRNRAP. Trimming took off 7 bases at V and 6 bases at J, with 16 bases between the two ends. CDR3 nucleotides: TGTGCTAGTGTTGGGGTGGTCGGGAGCAATGAGCAGTTCTTC. Its translation: CASVGVVGSNEQFF.

This sequence joins TRBV5-6 and TRBJ2-7; 9 nucleotides line up with TRBD1. The germline CDR1 and CDR2 sequences are SGHDT and YYEEEE. Trimming took 0 bases from V and 2 from J; bases not matched to a gene: 6. CDR3 size: 16 residues. The CDR3, as DNA: TGTGCCAGCAGCTTGGGACAGGGGGGTCGAGCCTACGAGCAGTACTTC. Residues: CASSLGQGGRAYEQYF.

This rearrangement joins TRBV14 to TRBJ2-7, with TRBD1 matching over 9 bases. The J segment lost 1 base and the V segment lost 4 bases, leaving 5 bases of the junction unmatched. Germline lookup yields CDR1 SGHDN and CDR2 FVKESK. This CDR3 region has 15 residues. This chain's CDR3 is CASSLLGQGSYEQYF. The CDR3 DNA reads as TGTGCCAGCAGCCTGCTGGGACAGGGTTCCTACGAGCAGTACTTC.

The rearrangement links TRBV15 to TRBJ2-3, with 10 bases fitting TRBD1. The CDR3 is made up of 16 amino acids. Germline V gives CDR1 LNHNV, CDR2 YYDKDF (reference sequence). Trimming cost V 5 bases and J 4 bases; bases outside gene matches: 9. The DNA of the CDR3 is TGTGCCACCAGCCCGCGACAGGGGGCGTTCGCAGATACGCAGTATTTT. Its protein is CATSPRQGAFADTQYF. The full variable domain, completed using reference TRBV15 and TRBJ2-3, is DAMVIQNPRYQVTQFGKPVTLSCSQTLNHNVMYWYQQKSSQAPKLLFHYYDKDFNNEADTPDNFQSRRPNTSFCFLDIRSPGLGDTAMYLCATSPRQGAFADTQYFGPGTRLTVL.

This clone was picked up one time. The V call is TRBV7-2, the J call TRBJ1-2, with 7 bases matching TRBD1. V gave up 4 bases and J gave up 4 bases; unmatched junction bases: 6. The CDR3 has 14 residues. Germline assignment: CDR1 SGHTA and CDR2 FQGNSA. The CDR3 sequence is CASSSQGGGYGYTF. In DNA, the CDR3 is TGTGCCAGCAGCTCTCAGGGGGGAGGCTATGGCTACACCTTC.

V is TRBV12-5 and J is TRBJ2-1; 11 nucleotides agree with TRBD1. With 5 bases clipped from V and 1 base from J, the junction kept 7 bases outside the gene matches. The germline gives CDR1 LGHNT, CDR2 FRNRAP. CDR3 size: 17 residues. The CDR3 sequence is CASGQTGTGGSYNEQFF. The DNA for the CDR3 is TGTGCTAGTGGTCAGACCGGGACAGGGGGTTCCTACAATGAGCAGTTCTTC.

The rearrangement joins TRBV9 to TRBJ1-5, with 7 bases that match TRBD1. Germline V gives CDR1 SGDLS, CDR2 YYNGEE. The CDR3 covers 18 residues. With 1 base clipped from V and 0 bases from J, the junction kept 10 bases outside the gene matches. CDR3: CASSVKSRTGNSNQPQHF. The CDR3 DNA is TGTGCCAGCAGCGTAAAATCTCGGACAGGTAATAGCAATCAGCCCCAGCATTTT.

Written as DNA, the CDR3 is TGTGCCAGCAGCCATCCGAAAGGAGGCCCCTACTACGAGCAGTACTTC. The encoded protein is CASSHPKGGPYYEQYF. V gene TRBV11-1 combines with J gene TRBJ2-7; perhaps TRBD2 as D (5 bases). Trimming pared 5 bases from V and 3 bases from J, leaving 20 bases between. The CDR3 has 16 amino acids. CDR1 is SGHAT and CDR2 is FQDESV in the germline V gene (reference sequence).

The chain is built from TRBV28 and TRBJ1-3; D ambiguous. This CDR3 is 14 amino acids long. In germline, CDR1 is MDHEN, CDR2 SYDVKM. The V end was cut by 3 bases, the J end by 3 bases, with 9 bases between. The chain's CDR3 is CASSLTGDGNTIYF. In DNA, the CDR3 is TGTGCCAGCAGTTTGACCGGGGATGGAAACACCATATATTTT.

By its share, this clone is medium-sized. The genes are TRBV5-1 and TRBJ1-2, with D uncertain. There are 16 residues in the CDR3. Germline CDR1 reads SGHRS; CDR2 reads YFSETQ. Trimming removed 0 bases from V and 5 bases from J, with 17 bases in between. CDR3 sequence reads: CASSLARGLSSYGYTF. The DNA of the CDR3 is TGCGCCAGCAGCTTGGCGCGAGGACTGTCGTCATATGGCTACACCTTC. The full variable domain, completed using reference TRBV5-1 and TRBJ1-2, is KAGVTQTPRYLIKTRGQQVTLSCSPISGHRSVSWYQQTPGQGLQFLFEYFSETQRNKGNFPGRFSGRQFSNSRSEMNVSTLELGDSALYLCASSLARGLSSYGYTFGSGTRLTVV.

This sequence joins TRBV30 and TRBJ1-4, with D possibly matching TRBD1 (5 bases). Trimming took 0 bases from V and 8 from J, leaving 13 bases between them. The CDR3 is 14 residues long. Per germline, CDR1 GTSNPN and CDR2 SVGIG (reference sequence). The CDR3 reads CAWSVQGAGEKLFF. In DNA form, the CDR3 reads TGTGCCTGGAGTGTACAAGGGGCAGGGGAAAAACTGTTTTTT.

The chain uses TRBV11-3 and TRBJ2-1, with D tentatively TRBD1 (6 bases). V dropped 5 bases and J dropped 2 bases, with 16 bases sitting between them. Germline V gene sequence: CDR1 SGHNT, CDR2 YENEEA. The CDR3 spans 16 residues. CDR3 loop: CASSLGASGPYNEQFF. In nucleotides, the CDR3 is TGTGCCAGCAGCCTGGGGGCCTCAGGCCCCTACAATGAGCAGTTCTTC.

This clone was found a few times. The genes are TRBV10-2 and TRBJ2-2; 8 nucleotides agree with TRBD2. V lost 6 bases, J lost 3 bases, and 6 bases stayed unmatched. The length of the CDR3 is 15 residues. From germline, CDR1 is WSHSY and CDR2 SAAADI. The CDR3, as DNA: TGCGCCAGCAGGGCCGGGACTAGGGACACCGGGGAGCTGTTTTTT. It encodes CASRAGTRDTGELFF.

CDR3 sequence (DNA): TGTGCCAGCAGCCCCGGGGGGTCCTATGGCTACACCTTC. Amino acids: CASSPGGSYGYTF. The chain carries TRBV5-4 and TRBJ1-2; TRBD1 might be the D (5 bases). V lost 4 bases and J lost 4, with 11 bases in between. Germline V gives CDR1 SGHNT, CDR2 YYREEE (reference sequence). The CDR3 runs to 13 residues.

This rearrangement joins TRBV11-2 to TRBJ1-3; D is ambiguous. This CDR3 comprises 14 residues. The V end was cut by 6 bases, the J end by 0 bases, with 9 bases between. Germline V gives CDR1 SGHAT, CDR2 FQNNGV. DNA for the CDR3: TGTGCCAGCAGTCCTACGGGCTCTGGAAACACCATATATTTT. Translating it yields CASSPTGSGNTIYF. The entire variable domain, with the rest obtained from reference TRBV11-2 and TRBJ1-3, is as follows: EAGVAQSPRYKIIEKRQSVAFWCNPISGHATLYWYQQILGQGPKLLIQFQNNGVVDDSQLPKDRFSAERLKGVDSTLKIQPAKLEDSAVYLCASSPTGSGNTIYFGEGSWLTVV.

The rearrangement links TRBV2 to TRBJ2-3; D perhaps matches TRBD1 (6 bases). The germline V and J ends were trimmed by 1 base and 2 bases, with 13 bases remaining between them. Germline assignment: CDR1 SNHLY and CDR2 FYNNEI. This CDR3 is 16 amino acids long. In DNA form, the CDR3 reads TGTGCCAGCAGTGAAGGGGGGCCCGGCCCCACAGATACGCAGTATTTT. As protein: CASSEGGPGPTDTQYF.

The CDR3 region has the DNA TGTGCCAGCAGCCGCCCGGGGAGCGGTGAAAAACTGTTTTTT. Its translation: CASSRPGSGEKLFF. This chain joins TRBV4-2 and TRBJ1-4, with D unresolved. With 4 bases removed from V and 7 bases from J, the gap between germline ends came to 13 bases. This CDR3 is 14 amino acids long. Per the germline V gene, CDR1 is LGHNA and CDR2 is YNFKEQ.

This clone was detected a few times. The chain uses TRBV5-4 and TRBJ1-3, with 8 bases aligning to TRBD1. V was pared by 4 bases and J by 1 base, with 4 bases of the junction left unmatched. This CDR3 has 15 residues. Per the germline V gene, CDR1 is SGHNT and CDR2 is YYREEE (reference sequence). Here the CDR3 reads CASSRQGRSGNTIYF. CDR3 nucleotides: TGTGCCAGCAGCCGACAGGGGAGATCTGGAAACACCATATATTTT.